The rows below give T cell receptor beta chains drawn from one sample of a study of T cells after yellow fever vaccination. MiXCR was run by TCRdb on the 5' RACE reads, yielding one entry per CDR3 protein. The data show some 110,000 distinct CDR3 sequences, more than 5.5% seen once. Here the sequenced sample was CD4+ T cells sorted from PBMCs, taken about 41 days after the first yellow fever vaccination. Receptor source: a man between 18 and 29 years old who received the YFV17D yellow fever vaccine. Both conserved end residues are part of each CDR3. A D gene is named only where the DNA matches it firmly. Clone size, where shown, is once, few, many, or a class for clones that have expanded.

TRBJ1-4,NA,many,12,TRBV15,CATSREGEKLFF
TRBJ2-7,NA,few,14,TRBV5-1,CASSRESLSPEQYF
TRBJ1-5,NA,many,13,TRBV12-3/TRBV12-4,CASSLELNQPQHF
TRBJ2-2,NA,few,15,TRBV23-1,CASSQSIRLPGELFF
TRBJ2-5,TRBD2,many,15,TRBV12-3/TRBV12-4,CASSLMSGGQETQYF
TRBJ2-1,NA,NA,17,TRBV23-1,CASSPRPGGLPFNEQFF
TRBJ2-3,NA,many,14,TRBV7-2,CASSLAGLLATQYF
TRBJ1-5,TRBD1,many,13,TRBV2,CASSATGSQPQHF
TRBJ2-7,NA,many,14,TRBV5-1,CASSLETGRHEQYF
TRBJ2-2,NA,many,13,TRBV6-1,CASSEPNTGELFF
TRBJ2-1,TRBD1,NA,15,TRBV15,CATSPDRVSYNEQFF
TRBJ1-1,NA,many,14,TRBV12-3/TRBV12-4,CASSFQGGNTEAFF
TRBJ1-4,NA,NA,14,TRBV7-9,CASSFGTGNEKLFF
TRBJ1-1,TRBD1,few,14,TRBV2,CASSKQGENTEAFF
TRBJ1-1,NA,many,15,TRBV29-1,CSAQGLLARWTEAFF
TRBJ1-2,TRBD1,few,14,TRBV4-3,CASSPPGQRYGYTF
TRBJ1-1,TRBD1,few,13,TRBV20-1,CSARVSGGTEAFF
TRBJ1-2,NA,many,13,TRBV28,CASSLREDYGYTF
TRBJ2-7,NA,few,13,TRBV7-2,CASSLSVAYEQYF
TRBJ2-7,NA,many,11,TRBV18,CASSSSYEQYF
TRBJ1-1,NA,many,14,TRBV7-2,CASSLGGGYTEAFF
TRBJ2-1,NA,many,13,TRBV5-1,CASSPYGGNEQFF